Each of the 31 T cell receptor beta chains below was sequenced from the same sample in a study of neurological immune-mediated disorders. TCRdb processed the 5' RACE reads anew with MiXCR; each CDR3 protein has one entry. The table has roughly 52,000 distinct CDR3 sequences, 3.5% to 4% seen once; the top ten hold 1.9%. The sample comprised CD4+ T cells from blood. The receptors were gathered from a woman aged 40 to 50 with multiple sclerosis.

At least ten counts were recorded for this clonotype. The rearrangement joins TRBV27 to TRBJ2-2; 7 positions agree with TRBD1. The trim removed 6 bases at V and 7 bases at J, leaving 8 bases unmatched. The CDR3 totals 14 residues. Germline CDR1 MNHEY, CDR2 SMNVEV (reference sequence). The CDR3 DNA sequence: TGTGCCAGCAGCCGACAGGGTCCCAACGGGGAGCTGTTTTTT. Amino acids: CASSRQGPNGELFF.

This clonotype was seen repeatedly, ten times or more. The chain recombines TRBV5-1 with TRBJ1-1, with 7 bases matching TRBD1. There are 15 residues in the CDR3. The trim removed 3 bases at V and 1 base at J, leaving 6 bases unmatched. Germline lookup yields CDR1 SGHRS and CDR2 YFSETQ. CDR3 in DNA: TGCGCCAGCAGCTCAGTGGGACAGAGGAACACTGAAGCTTTCTTT. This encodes CASSSVGQRNTEAFF. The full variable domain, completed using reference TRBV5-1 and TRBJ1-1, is KAGVTQTPRYLIKTRGQQVTLSCSPISGHRSVSWYQQTPGQGLQFLFEYFSETQRNKGNFPGRFSGRQFSNSRSEMNVSTLELGDSALYLCASSSVGQRNTEAFFGQGTRLTVV.

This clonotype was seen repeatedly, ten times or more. The CDR3, as DNA: TGTGCCAGCAGTTTACAGGGGACCCCCTATGGCTACACCTTC. This translates into CASSLQGTPYGYTF. The chain uses TRBV6-1 and TRBJ1-2; 7 bases match TRBD1. The CDR3 runs 14 residues. From germline, CDR1 is MNHNS and CDR2 SASEGT. J gave up 4 bases and V 5 bases, and 7 bases lay outside the gene matches.

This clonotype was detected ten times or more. CDR3 amino acids: CASLAGGLTGELFF. CDR3 nucleotide sequence: TGTGCCAGCTTAGCGGGGGGGCTCACCGGGGAGCTGTTTTTT. The J gene is TRBJ2-2, the V gene TRBV2; 11 bases align to TRBD2. J lost 4 bases, V lost 8 bases, and 3 bases had no gene match. The V gene's germline CDR1 is SNHLY and CDR2 FYNNEI. This CDR3 is built from 14 residues. The full variable domain, completed using reference TRBV2 and TRBJ2-2, is EPEVTQTPSHQVTQMGQEVILRCVPISNHLYFYWYRQILGQKVEFLVSFYNNEISEKSEIFDDQFSVERPDGSNFTLKIRSTKLEDSAMYFCASLAGGLTGELFFGEGSRLTVL.

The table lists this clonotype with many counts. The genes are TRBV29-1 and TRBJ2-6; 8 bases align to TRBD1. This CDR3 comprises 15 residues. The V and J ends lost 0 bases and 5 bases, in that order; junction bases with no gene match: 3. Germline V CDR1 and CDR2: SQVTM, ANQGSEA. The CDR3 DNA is TGCAGCGTTGAAGACAGGGGGCGATGGGCCAACGTCCTGACTTTC. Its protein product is CSVEDRGRWANVLTF.

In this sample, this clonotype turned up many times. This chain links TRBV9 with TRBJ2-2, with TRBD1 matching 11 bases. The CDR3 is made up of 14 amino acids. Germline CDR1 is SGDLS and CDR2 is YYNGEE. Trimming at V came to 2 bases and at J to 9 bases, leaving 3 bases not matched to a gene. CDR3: CASSVEDRGRELFF. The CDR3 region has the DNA TGTGCCAGCAGCGTGGAGGACAGGGGGCGGGAGCTGTTTTTT.

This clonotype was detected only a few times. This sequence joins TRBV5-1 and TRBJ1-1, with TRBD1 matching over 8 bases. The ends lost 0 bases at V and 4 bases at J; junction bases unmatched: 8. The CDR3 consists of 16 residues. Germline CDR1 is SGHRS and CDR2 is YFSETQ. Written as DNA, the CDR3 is TGCGCCAGCAGCTTGGGGACAGGGACAGTCGGCACTGAAGCTTTCTTT. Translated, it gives CASSLGTGTVGTEAFF.

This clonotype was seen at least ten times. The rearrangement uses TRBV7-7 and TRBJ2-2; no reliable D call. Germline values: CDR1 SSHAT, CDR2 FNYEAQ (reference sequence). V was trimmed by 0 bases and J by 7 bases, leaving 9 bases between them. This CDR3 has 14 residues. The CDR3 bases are TGTGCCAGCAGCTTAGCACTGGCATTCGGGGAGCTGTTTTTT. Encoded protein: CASSLALAFGELFF.

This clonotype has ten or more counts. The DNA of the CDR3 is TGCAGTGCTAGAGATCATGGGGGCACTGGGGCCAACGTCCTGACTTTC. It yields the protein CSARDHGGTGANVLTF. The rearrangement uses TRBV20-1 and TRBJ2-6, with D perhaps TRBD1 (6 bases). The CDR3 has 16 residues. Per the germline V gene, CDR1 is DFQATT and CDR2 is SNEGSKA (reference sequence). Between the trimmed V and J ends, which lost 0 bases and 2 bases, there was a span of 11 bases.

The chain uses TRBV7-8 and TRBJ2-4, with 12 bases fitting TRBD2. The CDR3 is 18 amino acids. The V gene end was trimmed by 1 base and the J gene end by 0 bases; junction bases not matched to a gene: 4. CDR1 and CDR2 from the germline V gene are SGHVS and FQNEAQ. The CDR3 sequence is CASSLGLAGGLAKNIQYF. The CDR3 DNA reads TGTGCCAGCAGCTTAGGGCTAGCGGGGGGGTTAGCCAAAAACATTCAGTACTTC.

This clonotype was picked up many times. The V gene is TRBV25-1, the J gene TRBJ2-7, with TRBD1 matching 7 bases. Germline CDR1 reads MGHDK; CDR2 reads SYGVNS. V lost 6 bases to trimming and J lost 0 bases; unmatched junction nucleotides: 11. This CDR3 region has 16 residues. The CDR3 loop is CASRGSLGDSSYEQYF. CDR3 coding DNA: TGTGCCAGCAGGGGTTCTTTGGGGGACAGCTCCTACGAGCAGTACTTC.

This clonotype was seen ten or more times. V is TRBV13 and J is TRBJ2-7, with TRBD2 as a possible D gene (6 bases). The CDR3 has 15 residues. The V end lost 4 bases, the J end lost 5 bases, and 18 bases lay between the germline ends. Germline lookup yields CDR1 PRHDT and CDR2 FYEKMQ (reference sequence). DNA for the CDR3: TGTGCCAGCAGCTCCCCGGGACTCCCGGACCACGAGCAGTACTTC. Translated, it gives CASSSPGLPDHEQYF.

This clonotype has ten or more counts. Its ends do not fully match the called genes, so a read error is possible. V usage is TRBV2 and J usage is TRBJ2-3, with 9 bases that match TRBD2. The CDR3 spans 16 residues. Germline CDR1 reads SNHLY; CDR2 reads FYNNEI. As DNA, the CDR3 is TGTGCCAGCAGTGAAGGTAGCGGGGGATACACAGATATGCAGTATTTT. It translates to CASSEGSGGYTDMQYF.

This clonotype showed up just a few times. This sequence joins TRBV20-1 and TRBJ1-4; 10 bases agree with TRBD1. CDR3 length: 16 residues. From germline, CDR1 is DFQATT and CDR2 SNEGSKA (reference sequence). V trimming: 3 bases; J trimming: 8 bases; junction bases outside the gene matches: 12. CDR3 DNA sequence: TGCAGTGCTAGGTCCTCCGGGACAGGGGTTGTAGAAAAACTGTTTTTT. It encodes CSARSSGTGVVEKLFF.

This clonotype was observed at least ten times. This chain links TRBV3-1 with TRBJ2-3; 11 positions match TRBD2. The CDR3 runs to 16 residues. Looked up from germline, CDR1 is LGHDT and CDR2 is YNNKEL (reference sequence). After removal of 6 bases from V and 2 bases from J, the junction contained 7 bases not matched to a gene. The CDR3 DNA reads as TGTGCCAGCAGTGGTCGACTAGCGGGGCTCACAGATACGCAGTATTTT. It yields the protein CASSGRLAGLTDTQYF.

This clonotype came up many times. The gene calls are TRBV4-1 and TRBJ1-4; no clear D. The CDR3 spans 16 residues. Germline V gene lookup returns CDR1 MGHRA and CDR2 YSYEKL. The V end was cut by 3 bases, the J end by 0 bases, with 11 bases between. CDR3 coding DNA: TGCGCCAGCAGCCAGGCCCGGGTTGCAACTAATGAAAAACTGTTTTTT. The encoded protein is CASSQARVATNEKLFF.

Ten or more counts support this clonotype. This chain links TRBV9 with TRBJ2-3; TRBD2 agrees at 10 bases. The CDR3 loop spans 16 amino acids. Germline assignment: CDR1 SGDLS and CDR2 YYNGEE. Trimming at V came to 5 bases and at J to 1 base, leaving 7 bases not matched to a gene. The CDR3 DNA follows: TGTGCCAGCAGTGGTAGCGGGGGGCAAGGCACAGATACGCAGTATTTT. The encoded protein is CASSGSGGQGTDTQYF.

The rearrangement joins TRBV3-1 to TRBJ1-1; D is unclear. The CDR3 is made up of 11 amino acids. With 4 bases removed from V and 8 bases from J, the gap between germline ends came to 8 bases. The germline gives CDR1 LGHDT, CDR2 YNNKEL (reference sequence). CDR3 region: CASSLIGEAFF. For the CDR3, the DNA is TGTGCCAGCAGCCTAATAGGGGAAGCTTTCTTT.

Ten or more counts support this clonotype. CDR3 DNA sequence: TGTGCCAGCTCACCACTCCGGGACTCCACCTACGAGCAGTACTTC. Translating gives CASSPLRDSTYEQYF. V and J are TRBV18 and TRBJ2-7, with D perhaps matching TRBD2 (6 bases). CDR1 KGHSH and CDR2 LQKENI come from the germline V gene. The ends were cut back, 1 base at V and 2 bases at J, with 12 bases in the middle. The CDR3 extends over 15 amino acids.

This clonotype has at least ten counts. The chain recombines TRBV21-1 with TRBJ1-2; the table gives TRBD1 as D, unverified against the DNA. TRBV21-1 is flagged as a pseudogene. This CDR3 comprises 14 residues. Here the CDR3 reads CASSISKRDRPLGF. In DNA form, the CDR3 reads TGTGCCAGCAGCATTTCTAAGCGGGACAGGCCTCTCGGCTTC.

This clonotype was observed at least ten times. CDR3 protein: CSGLDRENIQYF. CDR3 nucleotide sequence: TGCAGCGGATTAGACAGGGAAAACATTCAGTACTTC. V and J are TRBV29-1 and TRBJ2-4; 7 bases agree with TRBD1. Germline trimming cut 7 bases from V and 5 bases from J; bases unmatched to any gene: 5. CDR1 SQVTM and CDR2 ANQGSEA come from the germline V gene. This CDR3 has 12 residues.

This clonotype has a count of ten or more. The DNA for the CDR3 is TGCGCCAGCAGCCTCGTTGGTAGCGGGGGCCCCGTGGAGACCCAGTACTTC. It is translated as CASSLVGSGGPVETQYF. The chain couples TRBV5-1 to TRBJ2-5; TRBD2 agrees at 9 bases. V dropped 4 bases and J dropped 5; count of bases not matched to a gene: 15. The CDR3 length is 17 residues. In germline, CDR1 is SGHRS, CDR2 YFSETQ.

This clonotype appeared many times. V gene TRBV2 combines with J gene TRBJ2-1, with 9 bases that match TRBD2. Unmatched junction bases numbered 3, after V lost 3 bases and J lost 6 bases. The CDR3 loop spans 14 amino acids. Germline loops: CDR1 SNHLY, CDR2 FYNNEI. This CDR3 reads CASSERGGVNEQFF. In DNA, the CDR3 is TGTGCCAGCAGTGAGCGGGGGGGCGTCAATGAGCAGTTCTTC.

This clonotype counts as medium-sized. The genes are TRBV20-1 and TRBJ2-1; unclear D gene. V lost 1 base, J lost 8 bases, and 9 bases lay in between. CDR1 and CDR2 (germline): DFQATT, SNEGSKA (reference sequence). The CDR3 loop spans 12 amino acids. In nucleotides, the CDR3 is TGCAGTGCTAGAGCCGGGCCCCATGAGCAGTTCTTC. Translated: CSARAGPHEQFF.

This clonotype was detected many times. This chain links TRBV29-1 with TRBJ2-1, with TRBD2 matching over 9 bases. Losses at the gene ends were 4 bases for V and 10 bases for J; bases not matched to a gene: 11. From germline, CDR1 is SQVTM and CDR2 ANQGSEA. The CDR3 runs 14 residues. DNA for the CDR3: TGCAGCGTTGTTTCGGGGCGGGGGGGCCGAGAGCAGTTCTTC. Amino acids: CSVVSGRGGREQFF.

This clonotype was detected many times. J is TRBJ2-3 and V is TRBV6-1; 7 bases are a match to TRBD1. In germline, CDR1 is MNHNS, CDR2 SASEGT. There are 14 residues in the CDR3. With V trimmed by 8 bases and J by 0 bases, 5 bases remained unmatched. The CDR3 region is CASGDRGSTDTQYF. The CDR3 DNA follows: TGTGCCAGCGGGGACAGAGGTAGCACAGATACGCAGTATTTT.

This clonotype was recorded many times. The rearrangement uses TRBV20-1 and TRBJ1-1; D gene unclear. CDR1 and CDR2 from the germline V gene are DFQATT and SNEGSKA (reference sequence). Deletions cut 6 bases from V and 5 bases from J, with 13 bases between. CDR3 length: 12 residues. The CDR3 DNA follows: TGCAGTGCGGCCCCGGGGAGGACTGAAGCTTTCTTT. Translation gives CSAAPGRTEAFF.

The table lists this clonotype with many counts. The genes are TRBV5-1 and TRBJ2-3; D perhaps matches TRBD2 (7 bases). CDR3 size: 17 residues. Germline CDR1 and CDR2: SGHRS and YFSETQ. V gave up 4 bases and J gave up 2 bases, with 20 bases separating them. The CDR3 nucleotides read TGCGCCAGCAGCCCCCGGGGGGCATCTAGCCCCACAGATACGCAGTATTTT. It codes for CASSPRGASSPTDTQYF.

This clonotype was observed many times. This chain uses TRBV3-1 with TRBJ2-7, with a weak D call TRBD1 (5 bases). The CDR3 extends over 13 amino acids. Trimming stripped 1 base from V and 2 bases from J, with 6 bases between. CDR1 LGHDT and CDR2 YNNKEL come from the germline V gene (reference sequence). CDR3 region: CASSQARAYEQYF. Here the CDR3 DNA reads TGTGCCAGCAGCCAAGCCAGGGCCTACGAGCAGTACTTC.

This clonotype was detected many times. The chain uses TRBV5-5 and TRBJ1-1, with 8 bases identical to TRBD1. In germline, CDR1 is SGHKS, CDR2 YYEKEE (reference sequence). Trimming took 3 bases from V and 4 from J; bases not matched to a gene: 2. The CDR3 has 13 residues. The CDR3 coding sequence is TGTGCCAGCAGCTACGGACAGGGCACTGAAGCTTTCTTT. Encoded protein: CASSYGQGTEAFF.

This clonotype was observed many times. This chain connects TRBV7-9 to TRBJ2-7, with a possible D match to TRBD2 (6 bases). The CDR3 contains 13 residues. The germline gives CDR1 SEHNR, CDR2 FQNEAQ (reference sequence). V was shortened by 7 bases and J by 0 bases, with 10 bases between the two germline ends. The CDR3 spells CASTLGGSYEQYF. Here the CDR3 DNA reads TGTGCCAGCACCCTGGGGGGCTCCTACGAGCAGTACTTC.